A selection of T cell receptor beta chains follows, all from one sample in a study of PD-L1 blockade in urothelial cancer. The table came from immunoSEQ multiplex PCR; TCRdb's copy has only in-frame clones and leaves some out. The table lists 15,000 to 20,000 clones, around 90% of them singletons. The specimen was PBMCs, collected around atezolizumab (anti-PD-L1) treatment. These receptors all stem from a man aged 45-60 years with urothelial cancer. The CDR3 runs from the conserved cysteine through the conserved F or W. A D gene is named only where the DNA matches it firmly. The size of a clone is reported for some rows only, either as once, few or many, or as a class for expanded clones.

d_gene: NA
abundance: NA
v_gene: TRBV4-2
j_gene: TRBJ2-4
CDR3nt: TGTGCCAGCAGCCCGACAGTGAATCTGCTCCTAGCCAAAAACATTCAGTACTTC
CDR3aa: CASSPTVNLLLAKNIQYF

d_gene: TRBD2
abundance: NA
v_gene: TRBV11-2
j_gene: TRBJ2-3
CDR3nt: TGTGCCAGCAGCCTATGGACTAGCGGGGAAAGCACAGATACGCAGTATTTT
CDR3aa: CASSLWTSGESTDTQYF

d_gene: NA
abundance: NA
v_gene: TRBV7-5
j_gene: TRBJ2-3
CDR3nt: TGTGCCAGAAGCTTAGGGGTCAGGGCCTTTTCAGATACGCAGTATTTT
CDR3aa: CARSLGVRAFSDTQYF

d_gene: TRBD1
abundance: NA
v_gene: TRBV11-2
j_gene: TRBJ2-5
CDR3nt: TGTGCCAGCAGCCCGAGACAGGGTCTCTACCAAGAGACCCAGTACTTC
CDR3aa: CASSPRQGLYQETQYF

d_gene: TRBD2
abundance: NA
v_gene: TRBV10-1
j_gene: TRBJ2-1
CDR3nt: TGCGCCAGCAGTGAGTCGTCCAGGGACTACGATAATGAGCAGTTCTTC
CDR3aa: CASSESSRDYDNEQFF

d_gene: TRBD2
abundance: NA
v_gene: TRBV7-9
j_gene: TRBJ2-4
CDR3nt: TGTGCCAGCAGCCCCCCGGGGTTAGCGGGAGGGGGTGCCAAAAACATTCAGTACTTC
CDR3aa: CASSPPGLAGGGAKNIQYF

d_gene: TRBD2
abundance: NA
v_gene: TRBV9
j_gene: TRBJ2-5
CDR3nt: TGTGCCAGCAGCGGACCCGGGACTAGCCGGTACTTC
CDR3aa: CASSGPGTSRYF

d_gene: NA
abundance: few
v_gene: TRBV4-3
j_gene: TRBJ1-5
CDR3nt: TGCGCCAGCAGCCAAGATTTATGGGAGAGGACCCATTTT
CDR3aa: CASSQDLWERTHF

d_gene: NA
abundance: NA
v_gene: TRBV30
j_gene: TRBJ2-2
CDR3nt: TGTGCCTGGACAATACAGGGCTCCGGGGAGCTGTTTTTT
CDR3aa: CAWTIQGSGELFF

d_gene: TRBD2
abundance: NA
v_gene: TRBV5-6
j_gene: TRBJ2-3
CDR3nt: TGTGCCAGCAGCACCGGGACTAGCGGTAGCACAGATACGCAGTATTTT
CDR3aa: CASSTGTSGSTDTQYF

d_gene: TRBD2
abundance: NA
v_gene: TRBV29-1
j_gene: TRBJ2-5
CDR3nt: TGCAGCGTGGATGGGACTAGCGGGATTCAAGAGACCCAGTACTTC
CDR3aa: CSVDGTSGIQETQYF

d_gene: TRBD2
abundance: NA
v_gene: TRBV7-9
j_gene: TRBJ2-1
CDR3nt: TGTGCCAGCAGCTTAAAAGCGGGAGGACGGAATGAGCAGTTCTTC
CDR3aa: CASSLKAGGRNEQFF

d_gene: NA
abundance: once
v_gene: TRBV7-2
j_gene: TRBJ2-3
CDR3nt: TGTGCCAGCAGCTTTCAACGACAGCCAGATACGCAGTATTTT
CDR3aa: CASSFQRQPDTQYF

d_gene: TRBD1
abundance: NA
v_gene: TRBV27
j_gene: TRBJ1-4
CDR3nt: TGTGCCAGCAGCCCGGGACAGGGGATTGAAAAACTGTTTTTT
CDR3aa: CASSPGQGIEKLFF

d_gene: TRBD2
abundance: NA
v_gene: TRBV11-2
j_gene: TRBJ2-1
CDR3nt: TGTGCCAGCAGCTCCGGGACTAGCTACTACAATGAGCAGTTCTTC
CDR3aa: CASSSGTSYYNEQFF

d_gene: TRBD2
abundance: NA
v_gene: TRBV2
j_gene: TRBJ2-1
CDR3nt: TGTGCCATCGGAGCGGGGTACAATGAGCAGTTCTTC
CDR3aa: CAIGAGYNEQFF

d_gene: TRBD1
abundance: NA
v_gene: TRBV4-1
j_gene: TRBJ2-6
CDR3nt: TGCGCCAGCAGCAAAGGGACAGGGGGCCGGAGCTCTGGGGCCAACGTCCTGACTTTC
CDR3aa: CASSKGTGGRSSGANVLTF

d_gene: TRBD1
abundance: few
v_gene: TRBV5-1
j_gene: TRBJ1-1
CDR3nt: TGCGCCAGCAGCCAACAGGGGATTTCTGAAGCTTTCTTT
CDR3aa: CASSQQGISEAFF

d_gene: NA
abundance: few
v_gene: TRBV5-1
j_gene: TRBJ2-7
CDR3nt: TGCGCCAGCGCTGCGGCTTCCTACGAGCAGTACTTC
CDR3aa: CASAAASYEQYF

d_gene: TRBD2
abundance: NA
v_gene: TRBV28
j_gene: TRBJ2-7
CDR3nt: TGTGCCAGCAGTCTGGGGGGGGGAATATACTCCTACGAGCAGTACTTC
CDR3aa: CASSLGGGIYSYEQYF

d_gene: NA
abundance: NA
v_gene: TRBV14
j_gene: TRBJ1-1
CDR3nt: TGTGCCAGCAGCCAAAGGAAGGGGGGGCACACTGAAGCTTTCTTT
CDR3aa: CASSQRKGGHTEAFF

d_gene: NA
abundance: NA
v_gene: TRBV2
j_gene: TRBJ2-4
CDR3nt: TGTGCCAGCAGTGAGGACCGGTGGGGAGTTCGAGCCAAAAACATTCAGTACTTC
CDR3aa: CASSEDRWGVRAKNIQYF

d_gene: TRBD2
abundance: few
v_gene: TRBV28
j_gene: TRBJ2-1
CDR3nt: TGTGCCAGCAGTTTGGGGACTAGCGGGAGAATCCTCGATGAGCAGTTCTTC
CDR3aa: CASSLGTSGRILDEQFF

d_gene: TRBD2
abundance: NA
v_gene: TRBV14
j_gene: TRBJ2-5
CDR3nt: TGTGCCAGCAGCCAAGAAAGCGGGAGGTGGGGGACCCAGTACTTC
CDR3aa: CASSQESGRWGTQYF

d_gene: NA
abundance: NA
v_gene: TRBV28
j_gene: TRBJ2-7
CDR3nt: TGTGCCAGCAGTCCTAATCCGCCCTCGGACAGACCCTACGAGCAGTACTTC
CDR3aa: CASSPNPPSDRPYEQYF

d_gene: NA
abundance: NA
v_gene: TRBV12-5
j_gene: TRBJ2-7
CDR3nt: TGTGCTAGTGGTTTGGGGGGGCTAAATTACGAGCAGTACTTC
CDR3aa: CASGLGGLNYEQYF

d_gene: NA
abundance: NA
v_gene: TRBV6-1
j_gene: TRBJ1-5
CDR3nt: TGTGCCAGCACCCAGGGTCCCCTGGGCAATCAGCCCCAGCATTTT
CDR3aa: CASTQGPLGNQPQHF

d_gene: TRBD2
abundance: NA
v_gene: TRBV6-5
j_gene: TRBJ2-7
CDR3nt: TGTGCCAGCAGGAATAGCGGGGGGAAGAACGAGCAGTACTTC
CDR3aa: CASRNSGGKNEQYF

d_gene: NA
abundance: once
v_gene: TRBV4-3
j_gene: TRBJ2-1
CDR3nt: TGCGCCAGCAGCCAAGATAGAACTAGGCAGTTCTTC
CDR3aa: CASSQDRTRQFF

d_gene: TRBD1
abundance: NA
v_gene: TRBV19
j_gene: TRBJ2-7
CDR3nt: TGTGCCAGTAGTTACGGACAGGGGGGCTACGAGCAGTACTTC
CDR3aa: CASSYGQGGYEQYF

d_gene: NA
abundance: once
v_gene: TRBV5-1
j_gene: TRBJ1-1
CDR3nt: TGCGCCAGCAGCTTGGCCTCAGGGTCGAACACTGAAGCTTTCTTT
CDR3aa: CASSLASGSNTEAFF

d_gene: TRBD1
abundance: NA
v_gene: TRBV6-5
j_gene: TRBJ2-1
CDR3nt: TGTGCCAGCAGCTCCCGGACAGGTGGGGGTCGTGAGCAGTTCTTC
CDR3aa: CASSSRTGGGREQFF

d_gene: TRBD1
abundance: once
v_gene: TRBV7-8
j_gene: TRBJ1-1
CDR3nt: TGTGCCAGCAGGATAGGGACAGGGAACACTGAAGCTTTCTTT
CDR3aa: CASRIGTGNTEAFF

d_gene: TRBD1
abundance: NA
v_gene: TRBV5-6
j_gene: TRBJ2-3
CDR3nt: TGTGCCAGCAGCTTTAGTACAGGGGCAGGGGTCTTGAATACGCAGTATTTT
CDR3aa: CASSFSTGAGVLNTQYF

d_gene: NA
abundance: NA
v_gene: TRBV4-3
j_gene: TRBJ1-4
CDR3nt: TGCGCCAGCAGCCAAGATCGGGGGGCGATCGAAAAACTGTTTTTT
CDR3aa: CASSQDRGAIEKLFF

d_gene: TRBD2
abundance: NA
v_gene: TRBV5-6
j_gene: TRBJ2-7
CDR3nt: TGTGCCAGCAGCTCCCGACTAGCGGGAGGGATCAACGAGCAGTACTTC
CDR3aa: CASSSRLAGGINEQYF

d_gene: NA
abundance: NA
v_gene: TRBV28
j_gene: TRBJ1-5
CDR3nt: TGTGCCAGCACTCCTTCTGGGGGCCCCAATCAGCCCCAGCATTTT
CDR3aa: CASTPSGGPNQPQHF

d_gene: TRBD2
abundance: NA
v_gene: TRBV6-1
j_gene: TRBJ2-5
CDR3nt: TGTGCCAGCACCGTCGTGTCGGGGGGGTGGGAGACCCAGTACTTC
CDR3aa: CASTVVSGGWETQYF

d_gene: NA
abundance: NA
v_gene: TRBV15
j_gene: TRBJ2-5
CDR3nt: TGTGCCACCAGCAGACCAAAAGCCAGGGCAGAACAAGAGACCCAGTACTTC
CDR3aa: CATSRPKARAEQETQYF

d_gene: TRBD1
abundance: NA
v_gene: TRBV5-1
j_gene: TRBJ1-1
CDR3nt: TGCGCCAGCAGCTTGGTTGATCGGGGACAGGGCTTGAACACTGAAGCTTTCTTT
CDR3aa: CASSLVDRGQGLNTEAFF

d_gene: NA
abundance: NA
v_gene: TRBV7-9
j_gene: TRBJ1-2
CDR3nt: TGTGCCAGCAGCTTAGGGGTCGGAGCATTCGACACCTTC
CDR3aa: CASSLGVGAFDTF

d_gene: TRBD1
abundance: NA
v_gene: TRBV29-1
j_gene: TRBJ2-7
CDR3nt: TGCAGCGTTGAAGATGACAGGGCTAGCTCCTACGAGCAGTACTTC
CDR3aa: CSVEDDRASSYEQYF

d_gene: TRBD1
abundance: once
v_gene: TRBV4-1
j_gene: TRBJ1-2
CDR3nt: TGCGCCAGCAGCCACCCGAGGAACGGGACAGCCAACTATGGCTACACCTTC
CDR3aa: CASSHPRNGTANYGYTF

d_gene: TRBD1
abundance: NA
v_gene: TRBV30
j_gene: TRBJ1-3
CDR3nt: TGTGCCTGGAACAGGGGGGACTCTGGAAACACCATATATTTT
CDR3aa: CAWNRGDSGNTIYF

d_gene: NA
abundance: NA
v_gene: TRBV2
j_gene: TRBJ2-7
CDR3nt: TGTGCCAGCAGTGAAAACAAGGGGCAGTCCTACGAGCAGTACTTC
CDR3aa: CASSENKGQSYEQYF

d_gene: NA
abundance: once
v_gene: TRBV15
j_gene: TRBJ1-4
CDR3nt: TGTGCCACCAGCAGAGATCAGAATGAAAAACTGTTTTTT
CDR3aa: CATSRDQNEKLFF

d_gene: TRBD1
abundance: NA
v_gene: TRBV7-3
j_gene: TRBJ2-3
CDR3nt: TGTGCCAGCAGCGCCCACAGGGGAAATACGCAGTATTTT
CDR3aa: CASSAHRGNTQYF

d_gene: NA
abundance: NA
v_gene: TRBV7-2
j_gene: TRBJ2-7
CDR3nt: TGTGCCAGCAGCTCCTTAGCGGAAAGGGGAACCTCCTACGAGCAGTACTTC
CDR3aa: CASSSLAERGTSYEQYF

d_gene: TRBD2
abundance: once
v_gene: TRBV7-9
j_gene: TRBJ2-3
CDR3nt: TGTGCCAGCAGCCCCCGGAGGTTAGCGGGGGACACAGATACGCAGTATTTT
CDR3aa: CASSPRRLAGDTDTQYF

d_gene: NA
abundance: NA
v_gene: TRBV9
j_gene: TRBJ1-2
CDR3nt: TGTGCCAGCAGCCTTGACAGGCAACTCTATGGCTACACCTTC
CDR3aa: CASSLDRQLYGYTF

d_gene: NA
abundance: NA
v_gene: TRBV7-8
j_gene: TRBJ2-1
CDR3nt: TGTGCCAGCAGCTTAGGGGCAGGCTCGAATGAGCAGTTCTTC
CDR3aa: CASSLGAGSNEQFF

d_gene: NA
abundance: NA
v_gene: TRBV7-8
j_gene: TRBJ2-5
CDR3nt: TGTGCCAGCAGCTTAGTGAGGGCACTTTGGGAGACCCAGTACTTC
CDR3aa: CASSLVRALWETQYF

d_gene: TRBD2
abundance: NA
v_gene: TRBV10-3
j_gene: TRBJ2-1
CDR3nt: TGTGCCATCGGTTCAAGGACTAGCGGGAGTAAAAGTGAGCAGTTCTTC
CDR3aa: CAIGSRTSGSKSEQFF

d_gene: TRBD1
abundance: NA
v_gene: TRBV5-4
j_gene: TRBJ2-1
CDR3nt: TGTGCCAGCAGCAGGGGACAGGGGTGGGGTGAGCAGTTCTTC
CDR3aa: CASSRGQGWGEQFF